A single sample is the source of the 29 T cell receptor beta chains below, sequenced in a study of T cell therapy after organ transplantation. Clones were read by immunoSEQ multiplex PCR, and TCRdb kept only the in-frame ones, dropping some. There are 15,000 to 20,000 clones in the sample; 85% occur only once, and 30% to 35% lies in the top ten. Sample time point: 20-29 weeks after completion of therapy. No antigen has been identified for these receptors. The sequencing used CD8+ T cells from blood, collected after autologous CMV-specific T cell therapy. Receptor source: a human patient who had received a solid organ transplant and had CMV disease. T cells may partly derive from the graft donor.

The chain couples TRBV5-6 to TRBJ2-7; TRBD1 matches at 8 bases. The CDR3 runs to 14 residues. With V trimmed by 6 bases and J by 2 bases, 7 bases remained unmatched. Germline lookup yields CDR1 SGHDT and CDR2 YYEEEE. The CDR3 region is CASTWGTGTYEQYF. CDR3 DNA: TGTGCCAGCACCTGGGGGACAGGAACCTACGAGCAGTACTTC.

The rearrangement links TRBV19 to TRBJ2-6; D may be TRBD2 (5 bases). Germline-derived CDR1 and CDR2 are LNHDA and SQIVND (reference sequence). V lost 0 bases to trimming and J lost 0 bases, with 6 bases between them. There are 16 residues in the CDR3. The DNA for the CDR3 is TGTGCCAGTAGTATAGATGAGGGCTCTGGGGCCAACGTCCTGACTTTC. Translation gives CASSIDEGSGANVLTF.

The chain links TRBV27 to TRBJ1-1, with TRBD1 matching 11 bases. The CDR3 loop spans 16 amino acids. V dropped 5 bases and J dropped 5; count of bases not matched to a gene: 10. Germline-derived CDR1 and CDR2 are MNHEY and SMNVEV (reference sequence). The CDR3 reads CASSLRTGGARTEAFF. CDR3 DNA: TGTGCCAGCAGTCTACGGACAGGGGGCGCAAGGACTGAAGCTTTCTTT.

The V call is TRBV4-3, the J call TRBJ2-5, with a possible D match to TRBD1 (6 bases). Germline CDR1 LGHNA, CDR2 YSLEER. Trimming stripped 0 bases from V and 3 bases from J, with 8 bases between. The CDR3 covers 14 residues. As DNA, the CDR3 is TGCGCCAGCAGCCAAGAAGGGGGAGAAGAGACCCAGTACTTC. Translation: CASSQEGGEETQYF.

CDR3 protein: CASNPTDANTGELFF. CDR3 DNA sequence: TGTGCCAGCAACCCGACAGACGCGAACACCGGGGAGCTGTTTTTT. The chain carries TRBV7-8 and TRBJ2-2, with TRBD1 as a possible D gene (5 bases). The CDR3 has 15 residues. V lost 7 bases and J lost 0, with 12 bases in between. CDR1 is SGHVS and CDR2 is FQNEAQ in the germline V gene. The full variable domain, in which reference TRBV7-8 and TRBJ2-2 provide the parts outside the CDR3, is GAGVSQSPRYKVAKRGQDVALRCDPISGHVSLFWYQQALGQGPEFLTYFQNEAQLDKSGLPSDRFFAERPEGSVSTLKIQRTQQEDSAVYLCASNPTDANTGELFFGEGSRLTVL.

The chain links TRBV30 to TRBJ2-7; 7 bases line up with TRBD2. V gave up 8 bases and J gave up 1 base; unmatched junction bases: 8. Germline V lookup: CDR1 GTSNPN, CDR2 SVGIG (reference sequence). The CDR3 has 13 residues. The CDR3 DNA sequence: TGTGCCGGACGAGCGGGGACTTCCTACGAGCAGTACTTC. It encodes CAGRAGTSYEQYF.

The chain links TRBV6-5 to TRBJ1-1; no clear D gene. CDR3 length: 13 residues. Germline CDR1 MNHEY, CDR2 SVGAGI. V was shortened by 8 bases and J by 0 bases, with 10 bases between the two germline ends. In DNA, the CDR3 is TGTGCCAGCGGAAGGGTTATGAACACTGAAGCTTTCTTT. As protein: CASGRVMNTEAFF.

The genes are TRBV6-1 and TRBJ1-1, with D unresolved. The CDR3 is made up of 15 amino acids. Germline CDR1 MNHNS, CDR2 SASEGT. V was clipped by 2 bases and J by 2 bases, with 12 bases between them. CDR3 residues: CASSEPGRRNTEAFF. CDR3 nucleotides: TGTGCCAGCAGTGAACCCGGCAGGAGAAACACTGAAGCTTTCTTT.

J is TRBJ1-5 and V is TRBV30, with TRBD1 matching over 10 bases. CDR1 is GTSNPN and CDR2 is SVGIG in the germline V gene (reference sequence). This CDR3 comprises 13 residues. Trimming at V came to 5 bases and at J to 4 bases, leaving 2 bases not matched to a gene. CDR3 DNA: TGTGCCTGGCAGGGACAGGGGAATCAGCCCCAGCATTTT. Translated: CAWQGQGNQPQHF. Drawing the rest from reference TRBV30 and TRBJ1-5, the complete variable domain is SQTIHQWPATLVQPVGSPLSLECTVEGTSNPNLYWYRQAAGRGLQLLFYSVGIGQISSEVPQNLSASRPQDRQFILSSKKLLLSDSGFYLCAWQGQGNQPQHFGDGTRLSIL.

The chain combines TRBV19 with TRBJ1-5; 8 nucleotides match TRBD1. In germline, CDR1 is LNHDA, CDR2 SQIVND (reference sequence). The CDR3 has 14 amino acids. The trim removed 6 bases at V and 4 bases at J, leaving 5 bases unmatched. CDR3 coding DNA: TGTGCCAGTAGCGAGTACAGGGGGAATCAGCCCCAGCATTTT. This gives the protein CASSEYRGNQPQHF.

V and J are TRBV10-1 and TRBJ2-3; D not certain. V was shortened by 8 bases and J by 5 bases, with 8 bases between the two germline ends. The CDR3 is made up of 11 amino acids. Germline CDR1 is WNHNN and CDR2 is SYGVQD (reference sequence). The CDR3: CASEGLDTQYF. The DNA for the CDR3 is TGCGCCAGCGAAGGGTTAGATACGCAGTATTTT.

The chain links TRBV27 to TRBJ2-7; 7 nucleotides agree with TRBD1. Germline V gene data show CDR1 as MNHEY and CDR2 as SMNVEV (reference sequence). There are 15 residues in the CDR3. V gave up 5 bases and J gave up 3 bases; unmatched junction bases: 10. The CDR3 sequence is CASSPKDRPGYEQYF. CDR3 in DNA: TGTGCCAGCAGTCCAAAGGACAGGCCAGGCTACGAGCAGTACTTC.

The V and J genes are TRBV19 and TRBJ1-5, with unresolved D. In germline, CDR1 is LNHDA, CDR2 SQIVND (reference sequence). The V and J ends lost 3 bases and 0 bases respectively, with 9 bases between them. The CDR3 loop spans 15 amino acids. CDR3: CASSIGLSSNQPQHF. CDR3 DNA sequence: TGTGCCAGTAGTATCGGCCTCAGTAGCAATCAGCCCCAGCATTTT.

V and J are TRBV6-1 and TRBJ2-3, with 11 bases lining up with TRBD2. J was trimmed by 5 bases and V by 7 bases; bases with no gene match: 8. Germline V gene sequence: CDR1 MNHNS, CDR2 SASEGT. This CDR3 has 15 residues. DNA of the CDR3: TGTGCCAGCACCGTACTAGCGGGAGAGGGAGATACGCAGTATTTT. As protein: CASTVLAGEGDTQYF.

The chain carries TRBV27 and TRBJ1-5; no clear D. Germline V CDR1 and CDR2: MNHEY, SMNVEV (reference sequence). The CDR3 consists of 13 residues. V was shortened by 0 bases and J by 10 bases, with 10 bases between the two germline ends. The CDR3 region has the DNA TGTGCCAGCAGTTTATCGCACCGATCTCCCCAGCATTTT. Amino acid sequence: CASSLSHRSPQHF.

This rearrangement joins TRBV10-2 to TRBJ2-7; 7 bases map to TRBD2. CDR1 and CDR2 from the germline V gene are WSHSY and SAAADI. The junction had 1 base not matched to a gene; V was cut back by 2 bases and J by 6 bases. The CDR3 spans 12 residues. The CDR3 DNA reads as TGCGCCAGCAGTGAGGGGGGGGGCGAGCAGTACTTC. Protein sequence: CASSEGGGEQYF.

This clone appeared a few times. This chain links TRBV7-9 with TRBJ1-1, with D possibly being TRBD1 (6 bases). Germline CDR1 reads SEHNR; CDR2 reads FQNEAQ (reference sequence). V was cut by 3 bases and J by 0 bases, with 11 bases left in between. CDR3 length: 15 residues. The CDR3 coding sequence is TGTGCCAGCAGCTTGATTGGACAGTTGAACACTGAAGCTTTCTTT. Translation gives CASSLIGQLNTEAFF.

Here the CDR3 reads CASSQSNAGVGNQPQHF. For the CDR3, the DNA is TGTGCCAGCAGCCAATCGAATGCAGGGGTGGGCAATCAGCCCCAGCATTTT. The V and J genes are TRBV16 and TRBJ1-5; a possible D gene is TRBD1 (6 bases). The V and J ends lost 0 bases and 2 bases respectively, with 14 bases between them. Germline V gene sequence: CDR1 KGHSY, CDR2 FQNENV. The CDR3 has 17 amino acids.

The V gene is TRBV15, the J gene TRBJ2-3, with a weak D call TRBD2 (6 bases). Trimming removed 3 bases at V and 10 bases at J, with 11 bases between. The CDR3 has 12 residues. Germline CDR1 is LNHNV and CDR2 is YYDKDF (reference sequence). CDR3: CATSSGTPAQYF. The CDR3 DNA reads TGTGCCACCAGCAGCGGGACTCCGGCGCAGTATTTT. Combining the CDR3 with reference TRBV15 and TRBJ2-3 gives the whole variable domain DAMVIQNPRYQVTQFGKPVTLSCSQTLNHNVMYWYQQKSSQAPKLLFHYYDKDFNNEADTPDNFQSRRPNTSFCFLDIRSPGLGDTAMYLCATSSGTPAQYFGPGTRLTVL.

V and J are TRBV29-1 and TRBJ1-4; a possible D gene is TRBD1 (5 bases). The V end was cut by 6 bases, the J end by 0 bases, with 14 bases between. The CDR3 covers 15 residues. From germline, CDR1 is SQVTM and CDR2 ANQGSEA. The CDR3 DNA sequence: TGCAGCGTGGGGGGAGGCCCTTCAACTAATGAAAAACTGTTTTTT. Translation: CSVGGGPSTNEKLFF.

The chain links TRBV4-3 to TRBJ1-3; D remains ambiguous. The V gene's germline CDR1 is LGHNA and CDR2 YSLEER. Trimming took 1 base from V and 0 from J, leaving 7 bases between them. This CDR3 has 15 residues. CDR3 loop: CASSQALPSGNTIYF. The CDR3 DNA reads TGCGCCAGCAGCCAAGCTCTCCCCTCTGGAAACACCATATATTTT.

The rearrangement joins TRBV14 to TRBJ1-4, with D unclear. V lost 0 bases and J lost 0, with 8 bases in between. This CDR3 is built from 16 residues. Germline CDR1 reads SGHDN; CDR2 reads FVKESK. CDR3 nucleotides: TGTGCCAGCAGCCAAGACCGCACCTCAACTAATGAAAAACTGTTTTTT. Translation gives CASSQDRTSTNEKLFF.

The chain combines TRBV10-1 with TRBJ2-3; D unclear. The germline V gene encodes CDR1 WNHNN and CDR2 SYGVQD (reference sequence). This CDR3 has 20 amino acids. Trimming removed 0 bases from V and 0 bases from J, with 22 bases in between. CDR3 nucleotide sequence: TGCGCCAGCAGTGAGTCAAGCTCTCTGTCTCCCGGCTCTAGCACAGATACGCAGTATTTT. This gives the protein CASSESSSLSPGSSTDTQYF.

The CDR3 bases are TGTGCCAGCAGCTTGAGTAGCGGGAGAGTCGAATACAATGAGCAGTTCTTC. Its translation: CASSLSSGRVEYNEQFF. The chain recombines TRBV11-2 with TRBJ2-1; 9 bases are a match to TRBD2. Germline CDR1 is SGHAT and CDR2 is FQNNGV. This CDR3 has 17 amino acids. V shed 3 bases and J 4 bases; nucleotides not matched to a gene: 10.

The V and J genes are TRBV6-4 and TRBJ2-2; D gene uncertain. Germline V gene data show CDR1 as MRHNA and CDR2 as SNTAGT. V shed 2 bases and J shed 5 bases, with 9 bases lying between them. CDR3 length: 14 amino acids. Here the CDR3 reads CASSDTEPTGELFF. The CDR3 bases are TGTGCCAGCAGTGACACAGAACCAACCGGGGAGCTGTTTTTT.

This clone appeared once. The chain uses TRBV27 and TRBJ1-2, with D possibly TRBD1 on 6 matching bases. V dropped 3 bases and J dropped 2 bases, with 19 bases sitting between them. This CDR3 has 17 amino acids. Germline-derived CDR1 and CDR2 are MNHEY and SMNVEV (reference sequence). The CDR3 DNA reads TGTGCCAGCAGTTTGTTGGGTGGTGGGGGGCCCAACTATGGCTACACCTTC. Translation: CASSLLGGGGPNYGYTF.

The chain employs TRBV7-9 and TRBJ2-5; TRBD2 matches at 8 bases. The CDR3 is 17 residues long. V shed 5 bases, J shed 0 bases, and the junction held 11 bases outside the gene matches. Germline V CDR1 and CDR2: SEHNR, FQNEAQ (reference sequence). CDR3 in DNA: TGTGCCAGCAGCCCGGGAGGGGGGACACCCCACCAAGAGACCCAGTACTTC. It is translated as CASSPGGGTPHQETQYF.

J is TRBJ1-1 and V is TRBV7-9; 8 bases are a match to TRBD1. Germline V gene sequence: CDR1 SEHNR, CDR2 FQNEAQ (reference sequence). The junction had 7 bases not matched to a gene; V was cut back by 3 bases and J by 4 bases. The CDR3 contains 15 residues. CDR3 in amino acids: CASSLTGQGSTEAFF. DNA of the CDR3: TGTGCCAGCAGCTTGACCGGACAGGGAAGCACTGAAGCTTTCTTT.

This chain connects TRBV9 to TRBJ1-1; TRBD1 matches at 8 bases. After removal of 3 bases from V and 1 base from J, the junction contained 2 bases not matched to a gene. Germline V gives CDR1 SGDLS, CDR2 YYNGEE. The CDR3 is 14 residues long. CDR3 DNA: TGTGCCAGCAGCGCAGGGGGCGAGAACACTGAAGCTTTCTTT. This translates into CASSAGGENTEAFF.